These 9 T cell receptor beta chains were all obtained from the same sample, sequenced in a study of cytomegalovirus exposure and HLA in healthy donors. 13 Jbeta primers and 60 Vbeta primers were used for the PCR. Sequencing used immunoSEQ multiplex PCR; TCRdb keeps in-frame clones, though not all of them. The sample lists some 150,000 clones, about four fifths seen once, with over 10% in the top ten. Sequencing was performed on PBMCs. The receptor set was obtained from a woman between 45 and 65 years old in good health and CMV-seronegative.

The chain joins TRBV6-6 to TRBJ2-7; TRBD1 agrees at 10 bases. Germline CDR1 reads MNHNY; CDR2 reads SVGAGI (reference sequence). The CDR3 runs 16 residues. V was pared by 2 bases and J by 0 bases, with 4 bases of the junction left unmatched. The DNA for the CDR3 is TGTGCCAGCAGTTACGGGGGACAGGGGAGCTCCTACGAGCAGTACTTC. Translating gives CASSYGGQGSSYEQYF.

The rearrangement joins TRBV6-1 to TRBJ2-3, with 15 bases matching TRBD2. CDR3 length: 14 amino acids. V dropped 9 bases and J dropped 6; count of bases not matched to a gene: 4. Germline V gene lookup returns CDR1 MNHNS and CDR2 SASEGT. The DNA of the CDR3 is TGTGCCAGTGGGACTAGCGGGAGGATGGATACGCAGTATTTT. Amino acids: CASGTSGRMDTQYF.

The chain carries TRBV2 and TRBJ2-7; a weak D match, TRBD1 (6 bases). CDR3 length: 14 residues. Germline V CDR1 and CDR2: SNHLY, FYNNEI. Trimming removed 3 bases from V and 2 bases from J, with 11 bases in between. CDR3 loop: CASSDRGQPYEQYF. The CDR3 DNA is TGTGCCAGCAGTGATAGGGGACAACCCTACGAGCAGTACTTC. Combining the CDR3 with reference TRBV2 and TRBJ2-7 gives the whole variable domain EPEVTQTPSHQVTQMGQEVILRCVPISNHLYFYWYRQILGQKVEFLVSFYNNEISEKSEIFDDQFSVERPDGSNFTLKIRSTKLEDSAMYFCASSDRGQPYEQYFGPGTRLTVT.

The V gene is TRBV5-1, the J gene TRBJ1-1; 8 bases fit TRBD1. This CDR3 contains 14 residues. J gave up 4 bases and V 4 bases, and 6 bases lay outside the gene matches. The germline gives CDR1 SGHRS, CDR2 YFSETQ. The CDR3 is CASSNDRGSTEAFF. The CDR3 DNA reads TGCGCCAGCAGCAATGACAGGGGATCCACTGAAGCTTTCTTT.

Regarding this clone: A read error may produce the germline difference seen at one junction end. V usage is TRBV7-9 and J usage is TRBJ1-2; D remains ambiguous. CDR1 and CDR2 (germline): SEHNR, FQNEAQ (reference sequence). The CDR3 runs to 11 residues. The CDR3: CSSSPGTGYTF. The CDR3 DNA reads as TGTTCCAGCAGCCCAGGAACCGGCTACACCTTC.

The genes are TRBV5-8 and TRBJ2-4; D is possibly TRBD2 (6 bases). CDR1 is SGHTS and CDR2 is YDEGEE in the germline V gene. CDR3 length: 12 amino acids. The V and J ends lost 8 bases and 8 bases respectively, with 14 bases between them. CDR3 loop: CASWLARDIQYF. The CDR3, as DNA: TGTGCCAGTTGGCTAGCGAGGGACATTCAGTACTTC.

The rearrangement links TRBV5-6 to TRBJ2-5, with D possibly being TRBD2 (5 bases). Germline assignment: CDR1 SGHDT and CDR2 YYEEEE. Between the trimmed V and J ends, which lost 0 bases and 0 bases, there was a span of 15 bases. The CDR3 sequence is 17 residues long. CDR3 region: CASSLARRLKYQETQYF. CDR3 coding DNA: TGTGCCAGCAGCTTGGCGAGGAGGCTGAAGTACCAAGAGACCCAGTACTTC. The full variable domain, completed using reference TRBV5-6 and TRBJ2-5, is DAGVTQSPTHLIKTRGQQVTLRCSPKSGHDTVSWYQQALGQGPQFIFQYYEEEERQRGNFPDRFSGHQFPNYSSELNVNALLLGDSALYLCASSLARRLKYQETQYFGPGTRLLVL.

The chain has TRBV9 and TRBJ1-2, with TRBD1 matching 11 bases. The V segment lost 4 bases and the J segment 7 bases; nucleotides outside the gene matches: 9. Per germline, CDR1 SGDLS and CDR2 YYNGEE. This CDR3 is 15 amino acids long. In nucleotides, the CDR3 is TGTGCCAGCAGCACAGGACAGGGGGCTCTTGTTGGCTACACCTTC. It specifies CASSTGQGALVGYTF.

The chain is built from TRBV27 and TRBJ2-7; possible D gene TRBD1, 5 bases. The CDR3 has 13 residues. Germline CDR1 MNHEY, CDR2 SMNVEV (reference sequence). V shed 5 bases and J shed 3 bases, with 11 bases lying between them. The CDR3 nucleotides are TGTGCCAGCAGTCGGACACTGAACTACGAGCAGTACTTC. It specifies CASSRTLNYEQYF.